The rows below give T cell receptor beta chains drawn from one sample of a study of T cell responses to AZD1222 COVID-19 vaccine. TCRdb's copy holds only in-frame clones and misses some; the assay was immunoSEQ multiplex PCR. Of 42,000 or so clones listed, 88% are singletons. Sequences were derived from peripheral blood, sampled 28 days after the second dose of the MenACWY control vaccine. These receptors originate from an adult who received the MenACWY meningococcal vaccine as a control. CDR3s include the opening cysteine and the closing phenylalanine or tryptophan. A D gene is named only where the DNA matches it firmly. Not every row has a clone size; where given, it reads once, few, many or a size class.

j_gene: TRBJ1-2
abundance: few
v_gene: TRBV20-1
d_gene: NA
CDR3nt: TGCAGTGCTCTTATTGGCTACACCTTC
CDR3aa: CSALIGYTF

j_gene: TRBJ2-5
abundance: NA
v_gene: TRBV6-5
d_gene: NA
CDR3nt: TGTGCCAGCAGTTACTCCCATGAGACCCAGTACTTC
CDR3aa: CASSYSHETQYF

j_gene: TRBJ2-7
abundance: NA
v_gene: TRBV30
d_gene: NA
CDR3nt: TGTGCCTGGAGTGTATTCATGGCCTACGAGCAGTACTTC
CDR3aa: CAWSVFMAYEQYF

j_gene: TRBJ1-2
abundance: NA
v_gene: TRBV19
d_gene: TRBD1
CDR3nt: TGTGCCAGTAGTCCAATCTCGACGGGACAGGGATTATATGGCTACACCTTC
CDR3aa: CASSPISTGQGLYGYTF

j_gene: TRBJ2-7
abundance: NA
v_gene: TRBV2
d_gene: NA
CDR3nt: TGTGCCAGCAGTGACGGGCATGAGCCCTACGAGCAGTACTTC
CDR3aa: CASSDGHEPYEQYF

j_gene: TRBJ2-3
abundance: NA
v_gene: TRBV14
d_gene: NA
CDR3nt: TGTGCCAGCAGCCTGATCCGCGGTCTCAGGACAGATACGCAGTATTTT
CDR3aa: CASSLIRGLRTDTQYF

j_gene: TRBJ1-5
abundance: NA
v_gene: TRBV6-5
d_gene: TRBD1
CDR3nt: TGTGCCAGCAGTCCGGCAAGGGGGCGAGGTCAGCCCCAGCATTTT
CDR3aa: CASSPARGRGQPQHF

j_gene: TRBJ2-1
abundance: NA
v_gene: TRBV5-1
d_gene: NA
CDR3nt: TGCGCCAGCAGCTTGGGGGCGGGGACCTACAATGAGCAGTTCTTC
CDR3aa: CASSLGAGTYNEQFF

j_gene: TRBJ2-5
abundance: NA
v_gene: TRBV10-3
d_gene: NA
CDR3nt: TGTGCCATCAGTGAGTCATGGGGGATTGGGGCCCAAGAGACCCAGTACTTC
CDR3aa: CAISESWGIGAQETQYF

j_gene: TRBJ2-2
abundance: NA
v_gene: TRBV6-5
d_gene: NA
CDR3nt: TGTGCCAGCAGTTACGACCGCTTGCTCGGGGAGCTGTTTTTT
CDR3aa: CASSYDRLLGELFF

j_gene: TRBJ2-5
abundance: NA
v_gene: TRBV2
d_gene: NA
CDR3nt: TGTGCCAGCAGTGGGCGGGAGACCCAGTACTTC
CDR3aa: CASSGRETQYF

j_gene: TRBJ1-6
abundance: NA
v_gene: TRBV9
d_gene: NA
CDR3nt: TGTGCCAGCAGCGTAACTGGCAGAGATAATTCACCCCTCCACTTT
CDR3aa: CASSVTGRDNSPLHF

j_gene: TRBJ2-3
abundance: NA
v_gene: TRBV6-5
d_gene: NA
CDR3nt: TGTGCCAGCGCGGCTAGCACTAGCACAGATACGCAGTATTTT
CDR3aa: CASAASTSTDTQYF

j_gene: TRBJ1-2
abundance: NA
v_gene: TRBV2
d_gene: NA
CDR3nt: TGTGCCAGCAGACAAAGACAGGCTCACTCCTATGGCTACACCTTC
CDR3aa: CASRQRQAHSYGYTF

j_gene: TRBJ1-5
abundance: NA
v_gene: TRBV5-6
d_gene: NA
CDR3nt: TGTGCCAGCAGCCGCCCGGGCATCAATCAGCCCCAGCATTTT
CDR3aa: CASSRPGINQPQHF

j_gene: TRBJ2-7
abundance: NA
v_gene: TRBV2
d_gene: NA
CDR3nt: TGTGCCAGCAGTGACGGTGGTTCCGAGCAGTACTTC
CDR3aa: CASSDGGSEQYF

j_gene: TRBJ2-7
abundance: NA
v_gene: TRBV7-9
d_gene: TRBD1
CDR3nt: TGTGCCAGCAGCTTCCGACAGGGAACCTACGAGCAGTACTTC
CDR3aa: CASSFRQGTYEQYF

j_gene: TRBJ2-2
abundance: NA
v_gene: TRBV24-1
d_gene: NA
CDR3nt: TGTGCCACCCTGACAGACACCGGGGAGCTGTTTTTT
CDR3aa: CATLTDTGELFF

j_gene: TRBJ2-3
abundance: once
v_gene: TRBV5-4
d_gene: TRBD1
CDR3nt: TGTGCCAGCAGCCCAGGGGGCACTAGCACAGATACGCAGTATTTT
CDR3aa: CASSPGGTSTDTQYF

j_gene: TRBJ2-5
abundance: NA
v_gene: TRBV12-3/TRBV12-4
d_gene: NA
CDR3nt: TGTGCCAGCAGTTTAAGGCAAGAGACCCAGTACTTC
CDR3aa: CASSLRQETQYF